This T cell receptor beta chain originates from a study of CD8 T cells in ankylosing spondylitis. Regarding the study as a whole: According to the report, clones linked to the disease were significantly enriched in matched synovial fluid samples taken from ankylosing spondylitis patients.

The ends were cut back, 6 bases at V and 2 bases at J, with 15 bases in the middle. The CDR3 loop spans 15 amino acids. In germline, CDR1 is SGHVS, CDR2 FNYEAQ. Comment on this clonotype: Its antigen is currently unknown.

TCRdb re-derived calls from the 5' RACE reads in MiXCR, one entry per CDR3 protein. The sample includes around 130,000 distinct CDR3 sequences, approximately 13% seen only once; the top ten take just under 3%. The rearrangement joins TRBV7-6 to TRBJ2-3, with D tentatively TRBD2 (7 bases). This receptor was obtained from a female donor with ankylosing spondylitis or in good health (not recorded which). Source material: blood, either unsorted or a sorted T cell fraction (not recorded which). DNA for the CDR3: TGTGCCAGCAGTCAGGAGGGGGGGATCACAGATACGCAGTATTTT. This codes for CASSQEGGITDTQYF.